A selection of T cell receptor beta chains follows, all from one sample in a study of blood T cells in healthy people across ages. TCRdb processed the 5' RACE reads anew with MiXCR; each CDR3 protein has one entry. The sample has about a million distinct CDR3 sequences; less than 45% are singletons. The material sequenced was blood. These receptors all come from a man between 18 and 35 years old in good health. Both conserved end residues are part of each CDR3. Each record gives: V gene, J gene, D gene, clone size, CDR3 protein, CDR3 DNA. D genes are given only for firm matches. Part of the rows lack a size; the others show once, few, many or a class for expanded clones.

V: TRBV20-1
J: TRBJ2-1
D: .
size: few
CDR3: CSATQGGEQFF
DNA: TGCAGTGCTACACAGGGTGGTGAGCAGTTCTTC

V: TRBV12-3/TRBV12-4
J: TRBJ1-5
D: TRBD1
size: .
CDR3: CASSEHRGDQPQHF
DNA: TGTGCCAGCAGCGAACACAGGGGAGATCAGCCCCAGCATTTT

V: TRBV20-1
J: TRBJ1-1
D: TRBD1
size: .
CDR3: CSARAEGGRTEAFF
DNA: TGCAGTGCTAGAGCAGAAGGGGGCAGGACTGAAGCTTTCTTT

V: TRBV14
J: TRBJ2-7
D: TRBD1
size: .
CDR3: CASSPRDRGFTLYEQYF
DNA: TGTGCCAGCAGCCCTCGGGACAGGGGTTTTACCCTCTACGAGCAGTACTTC

V: TRBV7-2
J: TRBJ2-7
D: .
size: .
CDR3: CASSLMGSSYNEQYF
DNA: TGTGCCAGCAGCTTAATGGGGAGCTCCTACAATGAGCAGTACTTC

V: TRBV6-5
J: TRBJ2-5
D: .
size: .
CDR3: CASSYSSRGADNEQYF
DNA: TGTGCCAGCAGTTACTCGAGTCGGGGGGCAGACAATGAGCAGTACTTT

V: TRBV12-3/TRBV12-4
J: TRBJ2-7
D: .
size: .
CDR3: CASSASGGVYNEQYF
DNA: TGTGCCAGCAGTGCATCGGGTGGGGTCTACAATGAGCAGTACTTC

V: TRBV20-1
J: TRBJ1-6
D: TRBD1
size: .
CDR3: CSARDNTGGSNSPLHF
DNA: TGCAGTGCTAGAGATAATACAGGGGGCAGTAATTCACCCCTCCACTTT

V: TRBV15
J: TRBJ2-3
D: TRBD1
size: few
CDR3: CATSSLDRGVTDTQYF
DNA: TGTGCCACCAGCAGCCTGGACAGGGGGGTCACAGATACGCAGTATTTT

V: TRBV7-9
J: TRBJ2-3
D: .
size: few
CDR3: CASSIPQGPGDTDTQYF
DNA: TGTGCCAGCAGCATCCCACAGGGTCCAGGTGATACAGATACGCAGTATTTT

V: TRBV20-1
J: TRBJ1-4
D: .
size: few
CDR3: CSATPFDGDNEKLFF
DNA: TGCAGTGCGACCCCTTTCGACGGGGATAATGAAAAACTGTTTTTT

V: TRBV6-2/TRBV6-3
J: TRBJ2-1
D: .
size: many
CDR3: CASSGGIYNEQFF
DNA: TGTGCCAGCAGTGGCGGGATATACAATGAGCAGTTCTTC

V: TRBV10-3
J: TRBJ2-1
D: .
size: few
CDR3: CATRGADNEQFF
DNA: TGTGCCACTCGGGGGGCCGACAATGAGCAGTTCTTC

V: TRBV9
J: TRBJ2-2
D: .
size: .
CDR3: CASSAEVLGELFF
DNA: TGTGCCAGCAGCGCGGAAGTACTCGGGGAGCTGTTTTTT

V: TRBV6-5
J: TRBJ2-3
D: TRBD2
size: .
CDR3: CASSYSLAGEVYF
DNA: TGTGCCAGCAGTTACTCTTTGGCGGGGGAGGTGTATTTT

V: TRBV6-2/TRBV6-3
J: TRBJ2-3
D: .
size: .
CDR3: CASSYPVILQAVAPTDTQYF
DNA: TGTGCCAGCAGTTACCCGGTTATCCTGCAGGCGGTGGCCCCCACAGATACGCAGTATTTT

V: TRBV4-1
J: TRBJ1-2
D: .
size: .
CDR3: CTSSRDANNYGYTF
DNA: TGCACCAGCAGTCGGGACGCGAATAACTATGGCTACACCTTC

V: TRBV20-1
J: TRBJ1-5
D: .
size: .
CDR3: CSARGRGQGSRVSNQPQHF
DNA: TGCAGTGCTAGGGGTAGAGGGCAGGGTTCACGCGTAAGCAATCAGCCCCAGCATTTT

V: TRBV7-9
J: TRBJ1-4
D: .
size: .
CDR3: CASSLASSLAFNEKLFF
DNA: TGTGCCAGCAGCTTAGCGAGTTCACTGGCCTTTAATGAAAAACTGTTTTTT

V: TRBV2
J: TRBJ1-1
D: .
size: .
CDR3: CARRGRGSEAFF
DNA: TGTGCCAGGAGGGGCAGGGGCTCTGAAGCTTTCTTT

V: TRBV10-3
J: TRBJ2-1
D: .
size: many
CDR3: CAISPLRGYNEQFF
DNA: TGTGCCATCAGCCCTCTACGAGGGTACAATGAGCAGTTCTTC

V: TRBV12-3/TRBV12-4
J: TRBJ2-1
D: TRBD2
size: once
CDR3: CASSSWTSGVPYNEQFF
DNA: TGTGCCAGCAGCTCCTGGACTAGCGGGGTCCCCTACAATGAGCAGTTCTTC

V: TRBV4-3
J: TRBJ2-2
D: .
size: .
CDR3: CASSHESTEELFF
DNA: TGCGCCAGCAGCCACGAAAGCACCGAGGAGCTGTTTTTT

V: TRBV6-6
J: TRBJ2-7
D: .
size: few
CDR3: CASTEPTDSYEQYF
DNA: TGTGCCAGCACCGAACCGACAGACTCCTACGAGCAGTACTTC

V: TRBV27
J: TRBJ1-2
D: .
size: .
CDR3: CASSPRGPWDYGYTF
DNA: TGTGCCAGCAGTCCGCGGGGGCCGTGGGACTATGGCTACACCTTC

V: TRBV12-3/TRBV12-4
J: TRBJ2-7
D: TRBD1
size: .
CDR3: CASSQSPGGGRYEQYF
DNA: TGTGCCAGCAGTCAAAGCCCAGGGGGCGGAAGATACGAGCAGTACTTC

V: TRBV4-1
J: TRBJ1-5
D: .
size: .
CDR3: CASSQDWGEGQPQHF
DNA: TGCGCCAGCAGCCAAGATTGGGGGGAGGGTCAGCCCCAGCATTTT

V: TRBV3-1
J: TRBJ2-7
D: TRBD2
size: .
CDR3: CASSQVTSDIYEQYF
DNA: TGTGCCAGCAGCCAAGTGACTAGCGACATCTACGAGCAGTACTTC

V: TRBV11-1
J: TRBJ2-7
D: TRBD1
size: .
CDR3: CASNSGTGGFGSYEQYF
DNA: TGTGCCAGCAACTCCGGGACAGGGGGCTTTGGCTCCTACGAGCAGTACTTC

V: TRBV7-8
J: TRBJ2-3
D: .
size: few
CDR3: CASSPSWEDTQYF
DNA: TGTGCCAGCAGCCCCAGTTGGGAAGATACGCAGTATTTT

V: TRBV11-1
J: TRBJ1-2
D: TRBD1
size: few
CDR3: CASSFELEIRDRRVTPYGYTF
DNA: TGTGCCAGCAGCTTCGAACTTGAAATAAGGGACAGGCGGGTAACCCCCTATGGCTACACCTTC

V: TRBV9
J: TRBJ1-6
D: .
size: few
CDR3: CASSVDHRAISPLHF
DNA: TGTGCCAGCAGCGTAGATCACAGGGCTATTTCACCCCTCCACTTT

V: TRBV4-3
J: TRBJ2-3
D: TRBD1
size: .
CDR3: CASSWGQGRLELDTQYF
DNA: TGCGCCAGCAGCTGGGGACAGGGTAGACTAGAGTTGGATACGCAGTATTTT

V: TRBV12-3/TRBV12-4
J: TRBJ2-1
D: .
size: .
CDR3: CASSRSRNEQFF
DNA: TGTGCCAGCAGTAGAAGTCGGAATGAGCAGTTCTTC

V: TRBV7-9
J: TRBJ1-1
D: .
size: .
CDR3: CASSQPGPVRGTEAFF
DNA: TGTGCCAGCAGCCAGCCCGGGCCGGTGAGGGGCACTGAAGCTTTCTTT

V: TRBV6-5
J: TRBJ1-2
D: .
size: .
CDR3: CASSDAENYGYTF
DNA: TGTGCCAGCAGTGACGCAGAGAACTATGGCTACACCTTC

V: TRBV19
J: TRBJ1-3
D: TRBD1
size: few
CDR3: CASGTAGNTIYF
DNA: TGTGCCAGTGGGACAGCTGGAAACACCATATATTTT

V: TRBV7-7
J: TRBJ2-5
D: .
size: .
CDR3: CASSETLGGETQYF
DNA: TGTGCTAGCAGCGAAACCTTGGGGGGTGAGACCCAGTACTTC

V: TRBV6-2/TRBV6-3
J: TRBJ2-3
D: .
size: many
CDR3: CASSYEPTDTQYF
DNA: TGTGCCAGCAGTTATGAGCCCACAGATACGCAGTATTTT

V: TRBV12-3/TRBV12-4
J: TRBJ1-2
D: .
size: .
CDR3: CASSLGTVEDPGYTF
DNA: TGTGCCAGCAGTTTAGGGACAGTGGAGGATCCGGGCTACACCTTC

V: TRBV5-1
J: TRBJ1-4
D: TRBD1
size: once
CDR3: CASSPDRGPKKLFF
DNA: TGCGCCAGCAGCCCGGACAGGGGGCCCAAAAAACTGTTTTTT

V: TRBV12-3/TRBV12-4
J: TRBJ2-1
D: .
size: few
CDR3: CASSKEQRGSYNEQFF
DNA: TGTGCCAGCAGTAAAGAACAGAGGGGATCCTACAATGAGCAGTTCTTC

V: TRBV6-5
J: TRBJ2-1
D: .
size: few
CDR3: CASSYSISTVTEQFF
DNA: TGTGCCAGCAGTTACTCGATTAGTACAGTCACCGAGCAGTTCTTC

V: TRBV7-8
J: TRBJ2-3
D: .
size: .
CDR3: CASSPLTGGHRTDTQYF
DNA: TGTGCCAGCAGCCCTCTAACGGGGGGCCATCGCACAGATACGCAGTATTTT

V: TRBV18
J: TRBJ1-4
D: .
size: .
CDR3: CASSPLTTNEKLFF
DNA: TGTGCCAGCTCACCCCTTACAACTAATGAAAAACTGTTTTTT

V: TRBV20-1
J: TRBJ1-2
D: TRBD1
size: .
CDR3: CSAEDRGLISNYGYTF
DNA: TGCAGTGCCGAGGACAGGGGCCTAATTAGCAACTATGGCTACACCTTC

V: TRBV6-6
J: TRBJ2-7
D: .
size: .
CDR3: CASSSSYGQYF
DNA: TGTGCCAGCAGTTCCTCCTACGGGCAGTACTTC

V: TRBV10-3
J: TRBJ2-1
D: .
size: .
CDR3: CAIMNAGAHNEQFF
DNA: TGTGCCATCATGAATGCGGGGGCCCACAATGAGCAGTTCTTC

V: TRBV4-3
J: TRBJ1-5
D: .
size: few
CDR3: CASSQDPHTEQPQHF
DNA: TGCGCCAGCAGCCAAGATCCCCACACGGAACAGCCCCAGCATTTT

V: TRBV28
J: TRBJ2-7
D: TRBD1
size: .
CDR3: CASSPHRGSYEQYF
DNA: TGTGCCAGCAGTCCACACAGGGGAAGCTACGAGCAGTACTTC